A selection of T cell receptor beta chains follows, all from one sample in a study of T cell responses to AZD1222 COVID-19 vaccine. Data came from immunoSEQ multiplex PCR; TCRdb stores just in-frame clones and leaves some out. The data hold approximately 120,000 clones, with around 89% observed a single time. Here the sequenced sample was peripheral blood, taken on day 0 of AZD1222 vaccination. The receptors were gathered from an adult in good health. Both conserved end residues are part of each CDR3. Not all rows give a size; the values are once, few, many and, for expanded clones, a class.

abundance,v_gene,j_gene,CDR3aa
NA,TRBV28,TRBJ2-5,CASSLTTSGSRETQYF
NA,TRBV4-1,TRBJ1-1,CASSQVQGHTEAFF
few,TRBV5-1,TRBJ2-4,CASSRDRGLAKNIQYF
NA,TRBV5-5,TRBJ2-1,CASSLAGYRGANEQFF
NA,TRBV24-1,TRBJ2-2,CATSDPSGSRIGELFF
NA,TRBV29-1,TRBJ2-4,CSVEDLPGPHLAKNIQYF
once,TRBV5-1,TRBJ1-1,CASSFGTGMRGTEAFF
NA,TRBV28,TRBJ1-2,CASSLSYRRAGQVGYTF
once,TRBV7-2,TRBJ1-3,CASSLVTPGNTIYF
few,TRBV18,TRBJ2-7,CASSPGDTYEQYF
NA,TRBV27,TRBJ1-6,CASSLGNSPLHF
NA,TRBV7-3,TRBJ1-1,CASSRTQNTEAFF
NA,TRBV10-2,TRBJ2-7,CASSGGDSYEQYF
NA,TRBV30,TRBJ2-7,CAWGGPEAYEQYF
NA,TRBV2,TRBJ1-2,CASSESGRTYYGYTF
NA,TRBV28,TRBJ1-1,CASIPGGGREHLDEAFF
NA,TRBV3-1/TRBV3-2,TRBJ2-3,CASSHSRTSGTDTQYF
NA,TRBV19,TRBJ2-7,CASSPGTGSSYEQYF
few,TRBV7-9,TRBJ1-1,CAIKGTGDTEAFF
NA,TRBV7-3,TRBJ1-1,CASSLTTGGGTEAFF
NA,TRBV25-1,TRBJ2-1,CASRPPGTGGKNEQFF
NA,TRBV27,TRBJ2-1,CASSSPGTGLHEQFF
NA,TRBV14,TRBJ1-2,CASSQPSNYGYTF
NA,TRBV7-3,TRBJ1-1,CASSLTSGHSNTEAFF